A selection of T cell receptor beta chains follows, all from one sample in a study of shared clonotypes between healthy human individuals. Sequenced by immunoSEQ multiplex PCR; TCRdb stores in-frame clones only, minus some. The table lists hundreds of thousands of clones, roughly 96% of them singletons. Sample: naive CD8+ T cells sorted from blood. Source of these receptors: a woman under 40 in good health. The CDR3 runs from the conserved cysteine through the conserved F or W. Fields, in order: J gene, D gene, V gene, clone size, CDR3 DNA, CDR3 protein. D genes are given only for firm matches. Not all rows give a size; the values are once, few, many and, for expanded clones, a class.

>TRBJ1-1|.|TRBV27|.
TGTGCCAGCAGTTTAGGGACTCGAGTAGGGGATAGTTTCTTT
CASSLGTRVGDSFF
>TRBJ2-1|.|TRBV5-1|.
TGCGCCAGCAGCTTGGTTCTAGCAGGTGAGCAGTTCTTC
CASSLVLAGEQFF
>TRBJ2-3|TRBD1|TRBV6-5|.
TGTGCCAGCAGTCACAGACAGGGACAAAGAGATACGCAGTATTTT
CASSHRQGQRDTQYF
>TRBJ1-3|.|TRBV13|.
TGTGCCAGCAGCATTACTCAGGGTGCTTCTGGAAACACCATATATTTT
CASSITQGASGNTIYF
>TRBJ1-1|.|TRBV6-5|.
TGTGCCAGCATCAAGGAGGGAGAGGAGAACACTGAAGCTTTCTTT
CASIKEGEENTEAFF
>TRBJ2-2|.|TRBV11-3|.
TGTGCCAGCAGCTTAGTTCTTCACGGGGAGCTGTTTTTT
CASSLVLHGELFF
>TRBJ1-1|.|TRBV27|.
TGTGCCAGCAGTTCAGGGACCCAGAGCACTGAAGCTTTCTTT
CASSSGTQSTEAFF
>TRBJ1-1|.|TRBV27|once
TGTGCCAGCAGTGCACGCAGGGAGAGGAACACTGAAGCTTTCTTT
CASSARRERNTEAFF
>TRBJ2-7|TRBD1|TRBV5-4|once
TGTGCCAGCAGCGGTTGGACAGGGCACTACGAGCAGTACTTC
CASSGWTGHYEQYF
>TRBJ2-7|TRBD2|TRBV5-4|.
TGTGCCAGCAGCTTGGGGACTAGCGGGAGTTGGGGATACGAGCAGTACTTC
CASSLGTSGSWGYEQYF